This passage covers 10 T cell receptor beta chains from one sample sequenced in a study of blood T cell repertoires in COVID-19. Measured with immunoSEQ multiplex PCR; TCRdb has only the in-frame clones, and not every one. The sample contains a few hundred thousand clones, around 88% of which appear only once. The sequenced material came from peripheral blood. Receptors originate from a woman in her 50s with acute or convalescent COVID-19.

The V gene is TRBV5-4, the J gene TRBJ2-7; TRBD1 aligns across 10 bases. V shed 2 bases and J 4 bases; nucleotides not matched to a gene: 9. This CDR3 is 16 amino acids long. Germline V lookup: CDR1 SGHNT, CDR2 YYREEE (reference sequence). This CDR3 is CASSFSSGTGAYEQYF. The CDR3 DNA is TGTGCCAGCAGCTTTTCTTCCGGGACAGGGGCTTACGAGCAGTACTTC.

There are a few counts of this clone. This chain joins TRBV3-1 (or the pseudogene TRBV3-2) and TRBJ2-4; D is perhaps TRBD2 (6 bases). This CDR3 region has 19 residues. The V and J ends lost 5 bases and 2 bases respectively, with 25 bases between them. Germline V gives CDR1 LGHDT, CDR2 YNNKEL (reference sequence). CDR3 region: CASSLQTRGSYASKNIQYF. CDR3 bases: TGTGCCAGCAGCTTACAGACGCGGGGCTCCTACGCTTCCAAAAACATTCAGTACTTC.

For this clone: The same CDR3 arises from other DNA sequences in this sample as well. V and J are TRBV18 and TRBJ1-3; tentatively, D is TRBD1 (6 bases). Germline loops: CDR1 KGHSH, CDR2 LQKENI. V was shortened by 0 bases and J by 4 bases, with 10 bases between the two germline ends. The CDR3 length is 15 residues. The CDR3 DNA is TGTGCCAGCTCACCACCTGCAGGGGCGGGAAACACCATATATTTT. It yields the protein CASSPPAGAGNTIYF.

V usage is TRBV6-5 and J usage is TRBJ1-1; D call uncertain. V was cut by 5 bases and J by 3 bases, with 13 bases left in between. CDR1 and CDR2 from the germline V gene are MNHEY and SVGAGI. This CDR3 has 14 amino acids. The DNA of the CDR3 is TGTGCCAGCAGTCTAGCCTTCGGGGACACTGAAGCTTTCTTT. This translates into CASSLAFGDTEAFF.

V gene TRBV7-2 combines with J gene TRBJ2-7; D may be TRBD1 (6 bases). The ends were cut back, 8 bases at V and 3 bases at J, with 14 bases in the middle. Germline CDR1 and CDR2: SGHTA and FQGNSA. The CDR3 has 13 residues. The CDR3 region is CASGPGQNYEQYF. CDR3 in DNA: TGTGCCAGCGGACCGGGACAAAACTACGAGCAGTACTTC.

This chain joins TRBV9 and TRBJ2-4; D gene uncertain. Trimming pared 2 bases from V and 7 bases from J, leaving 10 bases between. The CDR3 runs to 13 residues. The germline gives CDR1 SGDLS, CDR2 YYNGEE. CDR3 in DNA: TGTGCCAGCAGCGTTGACGGGTTGAACATTCAGTACTTC. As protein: CASSVDGLNIQYF.

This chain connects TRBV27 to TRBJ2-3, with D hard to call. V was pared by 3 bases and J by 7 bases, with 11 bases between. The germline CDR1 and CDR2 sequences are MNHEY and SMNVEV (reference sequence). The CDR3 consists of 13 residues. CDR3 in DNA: TGTGCCAGCAGTTTGAGTTCCTTAAATACGCAGTATTTT. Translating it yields CASSLSSLNTQYF.

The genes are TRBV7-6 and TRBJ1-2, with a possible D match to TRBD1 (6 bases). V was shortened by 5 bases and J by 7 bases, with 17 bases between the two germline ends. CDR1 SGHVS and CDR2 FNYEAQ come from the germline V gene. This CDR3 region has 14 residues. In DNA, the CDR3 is TGTGCCAGCAGCCCGGAAACAGGGTTGGGTGGCTACACCTTC. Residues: CASSPETGLGGYTF.

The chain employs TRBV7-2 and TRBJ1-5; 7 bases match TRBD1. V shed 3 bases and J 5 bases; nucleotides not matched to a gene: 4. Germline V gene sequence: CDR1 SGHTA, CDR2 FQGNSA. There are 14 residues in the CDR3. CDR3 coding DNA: TGTGCCAGCAGCTTGGGACAGAGGGATCAGCCCCAGCATTTT. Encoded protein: CASSLGQRDQPQHF.

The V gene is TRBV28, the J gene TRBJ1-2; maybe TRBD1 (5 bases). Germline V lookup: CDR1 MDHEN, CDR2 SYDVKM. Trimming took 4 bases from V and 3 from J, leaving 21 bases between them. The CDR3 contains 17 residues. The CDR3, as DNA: TGTGCCAGCAGTTCCAGAACCTCCAGGGTGGGGTACTATGGCTACACCTTC. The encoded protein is CASSSRTSRVGYYGYTF.